This T cell receptor (beta chain) stems from a study of cytomegalovirus exposure and HLA in healthy donors. Unrecorded immune exposures were likely, despite nominal health at sampling. Germline loops: CDR1 PRHDT, CDR2 FYEKMQ (reference sequence). The V end lost 6 bases, the J end lost 0 bases, and 13 bases lay between the germline ends. The CDR3 consists of 15 residues. Primers included in the PCR were 60 Vbeta and 13 Jbeta primers. The table came from immunoSEQ multiplex PCR; TCRdb's copy has only in-frame clones and leaves some out. Of some 140,000 clones listed, less than 85% are singletons. The clonotype comes from a man in his forties in good health and CMV-seronegative. The sequencing input was PBMCs. The rearrangement links TRBV13 to TRBJ2-3, with D perhaps TRBD1 (6 bases). The CDR3: CASSFRGASTDTQYF. Written as DNA, the CDR3 is TGTGCCAGCAGTTTCAGGGGAGCTAGCACAGATACGCAGTATTTT.